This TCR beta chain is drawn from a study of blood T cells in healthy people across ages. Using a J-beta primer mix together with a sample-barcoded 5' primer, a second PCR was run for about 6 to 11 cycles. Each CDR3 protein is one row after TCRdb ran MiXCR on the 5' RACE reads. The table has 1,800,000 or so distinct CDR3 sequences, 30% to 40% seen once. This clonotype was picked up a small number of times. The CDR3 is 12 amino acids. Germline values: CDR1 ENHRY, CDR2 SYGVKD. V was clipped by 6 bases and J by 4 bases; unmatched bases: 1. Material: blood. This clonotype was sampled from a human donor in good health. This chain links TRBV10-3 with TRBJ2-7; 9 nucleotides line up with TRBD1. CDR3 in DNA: TGTGCCATCAGAGGGACAGGGTACGAGCAGTACTTC. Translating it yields CAIRGTGYEQYF.